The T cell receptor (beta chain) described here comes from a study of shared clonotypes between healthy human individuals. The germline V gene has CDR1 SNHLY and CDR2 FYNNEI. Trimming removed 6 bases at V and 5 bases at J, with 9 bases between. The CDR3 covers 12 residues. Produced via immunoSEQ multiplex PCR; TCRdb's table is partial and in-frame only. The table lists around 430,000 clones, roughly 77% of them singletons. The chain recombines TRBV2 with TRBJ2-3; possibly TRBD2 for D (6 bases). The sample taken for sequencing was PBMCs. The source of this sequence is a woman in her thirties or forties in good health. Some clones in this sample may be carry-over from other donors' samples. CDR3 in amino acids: CASRMEGDTQYF. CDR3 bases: TGTGCCAGCAGGATGGAGGGAGATACGCAGTATTTT.